This TCR beta chain was obtained from a study of blood T cell repertoires in COVID-19. Data came from immunoSEQ multiplex PCR; TCRdb stores just in-frame clones and leaves some out. The data show hundreds of thousands of clones, nearly 90% seen once. Germline V gives CDR1 SGHRS, CDR2 YFSETQ. Trimming took 2 bases from V and 6 from J; bases not matched to a gene: 5. This CDR3 comprises 15 residues. V and J are TRBV5-1 and TRBJ2-2, with 9 bases fitting TRBD1. Sequenced sample: PBMCs or T cells enriched from blood (not recorded which). This TCR was recovered from a woman between 18 and 30 years old with acute COVID-19. The CDR3 DNA follows: TGCGCCAGCAGCTTCTACAGGGGGCAAGCCGGGGAGCTGTTTTTT. Its protein product is CASSFYRGQAGELFF.